These 9 T cell receptor beta chains were sequenced from one sample in a study of OX40 agonist ivuxolimab in advanced cancers. Sequenced by immunoSEQ multiplex PCR; TCRdb stores in-frame clones only, minus some. The sample lists roughly 10,000 clones; about 77% were seen once. Material: CD4+ or CD8+ T cells sorted from blood, obtained in a trial of the OX40 agonist ivuxolimab. The receptors here all came from an adult with an advanced solid tumor such as melanoma, head and neck, liver or kidney cancer.

The chain combines TRBV18 with TRBJ2-5, with D possibly being TRBD2 (6 bases). Germline V gives CDR1 KGHSH, CDR2 LQKENI. The CDR3 has 16 amino acids. V was cut by 3 bases and J by 2 bases, with 16 bases left in between. This CDR3 reads CASSPTGASEQETQYF. Written as DNA, the CDR3 is TGTGCCAGCTCACCCACCGGGGCTAGCGAGCAAGAGACCCAGTACTTC.

The chain carries TRBV19 and TRBJ2-2, with TRBD1 as a possible D gene (6 bases). V was trimmed by 1 base and J by 6 bases, leaving 9 bases between them. The length of the CDR3 is 14 residues. Germline assignment: CDR1 LNHDA and CDR2 SQIVND (reference sequence). CDR3 amino acids: CASSIAGVAGELFF. In DNA, the CDR3 is TGTGCCAGTAGTATAGCAGGGGTGGCCGGGGAGCTGTTTTTT. The full variable domain, completed using reference TRBV19 and TRBJ2-2, is DGGITQSPKYLFRKEGQNVTLSCEQNLNHDAMYWYRQDPGQGLRLIYYSQIVNDFQKGDIAEGYSVSREKKESFPLTVTSAQKNPTAFYLCASSIAGVAGELFFGEGSRLTVL.

The chain joins TRBV5-4 to TRBJ2-1, with 8 bases identical to TRBD2. The CDR3 spans 14 residues. Unmatched junction bases numbered 4, after V lost 4 bases and J lost 4 bases. The germline V gene encodes CDR1 SGHNT and CDR2 YYREEE (reference sequence). In nucleotides, the CDR3 is TGTGCCAGCAGCGCCGGGACTAGGTACAATGAGCAGTTCTTC. Protein: CASSAGTRYNEQFF.

The chain combines TRBV11-3 with TRBJ2-3, with 7 bases lining up with TRBD2. The CDR3 is 15 amino acids. The germline V gene encodes CDR1 SGHNT and CDR2 YENEEA. V was pared by 5 bases and J by 0 bases, with 5 bases of the junction left unmatched. This chain's CDR3 is CASSELATSTDTQYF. CDR3 nucleotide sequence: TGTGCCAGCAGCGAACTAGCGACTAGCACAGATACGCAGTATTTT.

This sequence joins TRBV11-2 and TRBJ2-7; TRBD1 matches 7 bases. This CDR3 region has 16 residues. Germline trimming cut 4 bases from V and 2 bases from J; bases unmatched to any gene: 11. Germline V gene sequence: CDR1 SGHAT, CDR2 FQNNGV. CDR3 DNA sequence: TGTGCCAGCAGCTCCCCGACAGGGTCATACCCCTACGAGCAGTACTTC. Translated: CASSSPTGSYPYEQYF.

This clone came up a few times. Other DNA sequences of this sample code for an identical CDR3. The chain recombines TRBV7-2 with TRBJ1-5; unclear D gene. V lost 1 base to trimming and J lost 3 bases, with 7 bases between them. This CDR3 contains 14 residues. The germline CDR1 and CDR2 sequences are SGHTA and FQGNSA. CDR3 sequence (DNA): TGTGCCAGCAGCTTAGGGCAGGACAATCAGCCCCAGCATTTT. It translates to CASSLGQDNQPQHF.

The DNA for the CDR3 is TGTGCCAGCAGCCCTCAGAAGGATGAAGCTTTCTTT. It specifies CASSPQKDEAFF. The chain has TRBV2 and TRBJ1-1; D is unresolved. V was cut by 6 bases and J by 7 bases, with 12 bases left in between. This CDR3 contains 12 residues. Per germline, CDR1 SNHLY and CDR2 FYNNEI. Together with reference TRBV2 and TRBJ1-1, the CDR3 gives the full variable domain: EPEVTQTPSHQVTQMGQEVILRCVPISNHLYFYWYRQILGQKVEFLVSFYNNEISEKSEIFDDQFSVERPDGSNFTLKIRSTKLEDSAMYFCASSPQKDEAFFGQGTRLTVV.

The chain recombines TRBV5-8 with TRBJ2-7; D might be TRBD2 (6 bases). V lost 6 bases and J 9 bases, leaving 13 bases between the germline ends. This CDR3 spans 11 amino acids. Germline V lookup: CDR1 SGHTS, CDR2 YDEGEE. Written as DNA, the CDR3 is TGTGCCAGCACCTTTACAGCGGGGCAGTACTTC. It translates to CASTFTAGQYF.

The genes are TRBV11-2 and TRBJ2-1; 10 nucleotides agree with TRBD2. The CDR3 is made up of 16 amino acids. V dropped 2 bases and J dropped 2; count of bases not matched to a gene: 3. Germline CDR1 reads SGHAT; CDR2 reads FQNNGV. The DNA for the CDR3 is TGTGCCAGCAGCTTATTCCTAGCGGGGGCCTACAATGAGCAGTTCTTC. Amino acid sequence: CASSLFLAGAYNEQFF.